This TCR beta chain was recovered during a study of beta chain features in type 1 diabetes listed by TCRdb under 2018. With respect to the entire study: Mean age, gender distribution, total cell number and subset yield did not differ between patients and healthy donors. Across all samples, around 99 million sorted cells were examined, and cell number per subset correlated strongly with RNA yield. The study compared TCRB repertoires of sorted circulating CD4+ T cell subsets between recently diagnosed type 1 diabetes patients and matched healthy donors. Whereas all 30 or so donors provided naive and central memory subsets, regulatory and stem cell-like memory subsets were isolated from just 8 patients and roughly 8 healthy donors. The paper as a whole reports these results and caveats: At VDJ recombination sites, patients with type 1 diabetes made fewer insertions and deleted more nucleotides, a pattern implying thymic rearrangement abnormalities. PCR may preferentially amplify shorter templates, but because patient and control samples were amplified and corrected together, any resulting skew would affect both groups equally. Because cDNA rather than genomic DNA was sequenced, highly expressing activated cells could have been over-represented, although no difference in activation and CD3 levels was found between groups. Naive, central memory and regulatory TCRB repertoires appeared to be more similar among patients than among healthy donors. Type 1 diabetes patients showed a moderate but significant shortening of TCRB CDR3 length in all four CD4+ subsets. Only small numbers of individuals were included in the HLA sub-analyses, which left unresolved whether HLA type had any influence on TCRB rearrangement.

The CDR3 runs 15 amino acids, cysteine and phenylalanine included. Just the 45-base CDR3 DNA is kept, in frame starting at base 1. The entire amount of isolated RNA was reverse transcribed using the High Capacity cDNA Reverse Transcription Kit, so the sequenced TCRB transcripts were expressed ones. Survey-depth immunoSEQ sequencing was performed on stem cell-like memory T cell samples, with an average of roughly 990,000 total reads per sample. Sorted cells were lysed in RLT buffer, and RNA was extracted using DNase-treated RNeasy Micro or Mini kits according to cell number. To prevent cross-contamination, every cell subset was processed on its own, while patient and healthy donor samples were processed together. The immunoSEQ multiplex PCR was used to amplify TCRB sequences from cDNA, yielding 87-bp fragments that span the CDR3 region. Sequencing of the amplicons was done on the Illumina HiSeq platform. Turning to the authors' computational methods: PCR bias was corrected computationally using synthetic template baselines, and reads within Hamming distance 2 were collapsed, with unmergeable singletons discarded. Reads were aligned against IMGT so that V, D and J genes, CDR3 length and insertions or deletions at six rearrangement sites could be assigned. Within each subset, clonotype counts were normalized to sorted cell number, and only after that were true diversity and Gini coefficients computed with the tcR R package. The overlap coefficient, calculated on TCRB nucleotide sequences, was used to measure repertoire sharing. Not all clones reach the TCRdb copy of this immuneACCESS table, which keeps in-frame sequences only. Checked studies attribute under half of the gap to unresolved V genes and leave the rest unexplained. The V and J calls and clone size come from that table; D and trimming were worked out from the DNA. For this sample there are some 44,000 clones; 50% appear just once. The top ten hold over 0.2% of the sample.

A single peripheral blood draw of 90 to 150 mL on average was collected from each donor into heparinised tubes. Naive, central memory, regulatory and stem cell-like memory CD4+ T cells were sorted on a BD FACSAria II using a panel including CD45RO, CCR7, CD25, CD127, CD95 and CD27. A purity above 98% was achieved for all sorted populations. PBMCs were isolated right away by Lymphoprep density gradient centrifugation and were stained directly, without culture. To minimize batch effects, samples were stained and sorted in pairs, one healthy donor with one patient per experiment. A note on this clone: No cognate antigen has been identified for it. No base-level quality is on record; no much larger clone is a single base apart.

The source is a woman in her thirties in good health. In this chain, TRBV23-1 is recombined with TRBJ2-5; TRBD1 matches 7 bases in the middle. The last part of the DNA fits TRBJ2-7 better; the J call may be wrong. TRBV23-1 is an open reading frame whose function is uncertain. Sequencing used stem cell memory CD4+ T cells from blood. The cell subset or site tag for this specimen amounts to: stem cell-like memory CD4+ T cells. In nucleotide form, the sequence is TGCGCCAGCAGCCAAGGGGGCCCAGAACTTTACGAGCAGTACTTC. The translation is CASSQGGPELYEQYF.